This T cell receptor beta chain emerged from a study of T cell responses to AZD1222 COVID-19 vaccine. The study's findings and limits: Sampling captured repertoires only after the peak T cell response. Following two doses of AZD1222, Spike-specific TCR breadth and depth rose. Donors were mostly white British, more females; clonal diversity possibly underestimated. The CD4 TCRs associated with vaccination extended across spike and predominated at 160-218 and 743-854.

A note on this clone: Its antigen is unidentified. The same CDR3 also results from other DNA sequences found in this sample.

Only in-frame clones appear in the TCRdb table, and some are missing; sequencing was by immunoSEQ multiplex PCR. The table includes around 160,000 clones, approximately 88% detected once. The germline V gene has CDR1 KGHSH and CDR2 LQKENI. The CDR3 consists of 13 residues. V was shortened by 3 bases and J by 4 bases, with 7 bases between the two germline ends. Material: peripheral blood, obtained on day 0 of AZD1222 vaccination. This clonotype originated in an adult in good health. The chain couples TRBV18 to TRBJ1-5, with a weak D call TRBD1 (5 bases). The CDR3 is CASSPGGNQPQHF. CDR3 nucleotides: TGTGCCAGCTCACCCGGGGGAAATCAGCCCCAGCATTTT.